A single sample is the source of the 7 T cell receptor beta chains below, sequenced in a study of blood T cell repertoires in COVID-19 (dated by TCRdb to 2018 to 2020). The library was generated by the immunoSEQ multiplex PCR assay. Drawn from immuneACCESS, this table holds only the in-frame rearrangements with V and J called that TCRdb kept. Clones are partly lost; checked studies trace under half to an unresolved V gene and leave the rest unexplained. The table for this sample lists some 180,000 clones; 70% to 80% of them were counted only once. The ten top clones hold 15% to 20% of the sample. Sequenced sample: PBMCs or T cells enriched from blood (not recorded which). The receptors shown here come from a woman between 65 and 79 years old in a cohort exposed to, infected with or recovered from COVID-19 (not recorded which).

This clone was found a few times. The rearrangement links TRBV19 to TRBJ1-4, with 7 bases fitting TRBD1. J lost 2 bases, V lost 8 bases, and 5 bases had no gene match. The CDR3 loop spans 14 amino acids. Germline V CDR1 and CDR2: LNHDA, SQIVND (reference sequence). The CDR3 reads CASWKGQTNEKLFF. DNA for the CDR3: TGTGCCAGTTGGAAGGGACAGACTAATGAAAAACTGTTTTTT.

CDR3 region: CASSLGAGVEEQFF. The CDR3 nucleotides read TGCGCCAGCAGCTTGGGAGCGGGAGTAGAGGAGCAGTTCTTC. The V gene is TRBV5-1, the J gene TRBJ2-1, with TRBD2 identical over 8 bases. V was clipped by 0 bases and J by 10 bases; unmatched bases: 6. CDR3 length: 14 amino acids. Germline CDR1 and CDR2: SGHRS and YFSETQ.

This clone has just a few counts. V is TRBV2 and J is TRBJ2-2; 7 nucleotides match TRBD1. The CDR3 has 16 residues. Trimming cost V 1 base and J 4 bases; bases outside gene matches: 6. Germline assignment: CDR1 SNHLY and CDR2 FYNNEI. CDR3 loop: CASSEVSTGSTGELFF. The CDR3 region has the DNA TGTGCCAGCAGTGAAGTGTCGACAGGGAGCACCGGGGAGCTGTTTTTT. The full variable domain, rest sourced from reference TRBV2 and TRBJ2-2, is EPEVTQTPSHQVTQMGQEVILRCVPISNHLYFYWYRQILGQKVEFLVSFYNNEISEKSEIFDDQFSVERPDGSNFTLKIRSTKLEDSAMYFCASSEVSTGSTGELFFGEGSRLTVL.

CDR3 amino acids: CASSRDSVVSTDTQYF. CDR3 DNA: TGTGCCAGCAGCCGGGACAGTGTGGTGAGCACAGATACGCAGTATTTT. The rearrangement joins TRBV2 to TRBJ2-3; 7 bases fit TRBD1. Germline lookup yields CDR1 SNHLY and CDR2 FYNNEI. CDR3 size: 16 residues. The trim removed 6 bases at V and 0 bases at J, leaving 9 bases unmatched. The whole variable domain, filled in from reference TRBV2 and TRBJ2-3, reads EPEVTQTPSHQVTQMGQEVILRCVPISNHLYFYWYRQILGQKVEFLVSFYNNEISEKSEIFDDQFSVERPDGSNFTLKIRSTKLEDSAMYFCASSRDSVVSTDTQYFGPGTRLTVL.

V and J are TRBV28 and TRBJ1-2; 7 bases map to TRBD1. The V and J ends lost 9 bases and 4 bases, in that order; junction bases with no gene match: 8. The CDR3 is 13 residues long. The V gene's germline CDR1 is MDHEN and CDR2 SYDVKM. The CDR3 DNA is TGTGCCAGTAGACAGGGAGGTCCCTATGGCTACACCTTC. As protein: CASRQGGPYGYTF.

This chain uses TRBV5-4 with TRBJ1-2; 7 bases fit TRBD1. Trimming cost V 4 bases and J 3 bases; bases outside gene matches: 6. From germline, CDR1 is SGHNT and CDR2 YYREEE (reference sequence). This CDR3 comprises 14 residues. The chain's CDR3 is CASSPSGTDYGYTF. CDR3 nucleotide sequence: TGTGCCAGCAGCCCATCCGGGACAGACTATGGCTACACCTTC.

V is TRBV20-1 and J is TRBJ2-5, with 9 bases aligning to TRBD2. V trimming: 6 bases; J trimming: 5 bases; junction bases outside the gene matches: 10. The germline gives CDR1 DFQATT, CDR2 SNEGSKA (reference sequence). The CDR3 loop spans 14 amino acids. CDR3 sequence (DNA): TGCAGTGCAAGTAGCGGGAGTGGTGCGGAGACCCAGTACTTC. Protein product: CSASSGSGAETQYF.